This entry lists 32 T cell receptor beta chains sequenced from one sample in a study of cytomegalovirus exposure and HLA in healthy donors. Use of 60 Vbeta and 13 Jbeta primers characterized the PCR. Libraries were prepared by immunoSEQ multiplex PCR; TCRdb keeps only in-frame clonotypes and omits some of them. The sample has 100,000 to 150,000 clones, 75% to 90% seen once. Sequenced sample: PBMCs. The source is a young man in good health and CMV-seronegative.

CDR3: CASSVQGPTDTQYF. CDR3 coding DNA: TGTGCCAGCAGTGTACAGGGACCCACAGATACGCAGTATTTT. The chain employs TRBV2 and TRBJ2-3; D perhaps matches TRBD1 (6 bases). In germline, CDR1 is SNHLY, CDR2 FYNNEI. The CDR3 covers 14 residues. Trimming removed 4 bases at V and 2 bases at J, with 10 bases between.

As to this clone: An end of the junction does not agree with germline; a read error may underlie this. V and J are TRBV7-9 and TRBJ2-7, with D possibly TRBD2 on 5 matching bases. The CDR3 is 14 amino acids. CDR1 is SEHNR and CDR2 is FQNEAQ in the germline V gene (reference sequence). DNA of the CDR3: TGTTCCAGCAGCGAAGGGAGTACGGCCTACGAGCAGTACTTC. As protein: CSSSEGSTAYEQYF.

The gene calls are TRBV7-8 and TRBJ2-5; 7 bases match TRBD2. CDR3 length: 14 residues. In germline, CDR1 is SGHVS, CDR2 FQNEAQ. V was clipped by 1 base and J by 9 bases; unmatched bases: 8. The CDR3 bases are TGTGCCAGCAGCTTAGACGCGAGCCGGGAGGCCCAGTACTTC. Its translation: CASSLDASREAQYF.

The rearrangement uses TRBV5-1 and TRBJ2-2; 10 bases are a match to TRBD1. After removal of 4 bases from V and 3 bases from J, the junction contained 6 bases not matched to a gene. Germline V gene data show CDR1 as SGHRS and CDR2 as YFSETQ. The CDR3 has 16 residues. The CDR3 bases are TGCGCCAGCAGCCTACGGACAGGGGGTGACACCGGGGAGCTGTTTTTT. It specifies CASSLRTGGDTGELFF.

The V gene is TRBV5-1, the J gene TRBJ2-7; 9 bases match TRBD1. The CDR3 sequence is 15 residues long. Unmatched junction bases numbered 7, after V lost 2 bases and J lost 4 bases. From germline, CDR1 is SGHRS and CDR2 YFSETQ. CDR3 sequence (DNA): TGCGCCAGCAGCTTATGGACAGGGGTCGATTACGAGCAGTACTTC. This sequence encodes CASSLWTGVDYEQYF.

The count of this clone is one. This chain joins TRBV7-9 and TRBJ1-1; D uncertain. V was pared by 4 bases and J by 0 bases, with 6 bases between. The CDR3 covers 13 residues. Germline V gene sequence: CDR1 SEHNR, CDR2 FQNEAQ (reference sequence). The CDR3 reads CASSSSLNTEAFF. The CDR3 bases are TGTGCCAGCAGCTCTAGTTTGAACACTGAAGCTTTCTTT.

This clone was counted once. The V call is TRBV6-6, the J call TRBJ1-1; D is uncertain. Looked up from germline, CDR1 is MNHNY and CDR2 is SVGAGI (reference sequence). V was cut by 6 bases and J by 1 base, with 9 bases left in between. The CDR3 contains 13 residues. The DNA for the CDR3 is TGTGCCAGCAGCCCTGACTGGAACACTGAAGCTTTCTTT. As protein: CASSPDWNTEAFF.

The chain has TRBV20-1 and TRBJ1-2, with D maybe TRBD1 (5 bases). CDR1 is DFQATT, CDR2 SNEGSKA, per germline (reference sequence). Deletions cut 7 bases from V and 4 bases from J, with 10 bases between. CDR3 size: 11 residues. The CDR3 region has the DNA TGCAGTGAGGGGCAGGTCTATGGCTACACCTTC. It codes for CSEGQVYGYTF.

DNA for the CDR3: TGTGCCAGCAGCTTAGCCCACGGGACAGGGGACTATGGCTACACCTTC. Amino acid sequence: CASSLAHGTGDYGYTF. The rearrangement uses TRBV7-9 and TRBJ1-2; 10 bases align to TRBD1. This CDR3 is 16 amino acids long. V shed 0 bases and J 3 bases; nucleotides not matched to a gene: 4. CDR1 and CDR2 (germline): SEHNR, FQNEAQ (reference sequence).

The rearrangement uses TRBV30 and TRBJ1-1, with a tentative D call TRBD1 (5 bases). Germline CDR1 and CDR2: GTSNPN and SVGIG (reference sequence). The CDR3 is 13 residues long. Trimming shortened V by 5 bases and J by 4 bases, and 14 bases separated the two germline ends. The CDR3 sequence is CAWGDGRLTEAFF. In DNA, the CDR3 is TGTGCCTGGGGGGACGGGAGACTCACTGAAGCTTTCTTT.

The chain has TRBV7-8 and TRBJ1-2; a weak D match, TRBD1 (6 bases). The CDR3 is made up of 15 amino acids. Trimming left V 4 bases short and J 0 bases short, with 12 bases between. Germline values: CDR1 SGHVS, CDR2 FQNEAQ. The CDR3 sequence: CASSWNRETNYGYTF. As DNA, the CDR3 is TGTGCCAGCAGCTGGAACAGGGAGACTAACTATGGCTACACCTTC.

This chain joins TRBV15 and TRBJ2-3; D not resolved. The CDR3 has 15 residues. Germline V gene data show CDR1 as LNHNV and CDR2 as YYDKDF (reference sequence). V shed 3 bases and J shed 0 bases, with 10 bases lying between them. DNA of the CDR3: TGTGCCACCAGCAGCTTTCGAACTAGCACAGATACGCAGTATTTT. Translation gives CATSSFRTSTDTQYF.

V is TRBV6-1 and J is TRBJ2-2, with a possible D match to TRBD1 (6 bases). Trimming cost V 4 bases and J 2 bases, with 11 bases left between them. CDR1 and CDR2 from the germline V gene are MNHNS and SASEGT. The CDR3 has 15 amino acids. Here the CDR3 reads CASSAGTSNTGELFF. The CDR3 DNA sequence: TGTGCCAGCAGTGCCGGGACAAGTAACACCGGGGAGCTGTTTTTT.

This clone was picked up one time. V and J are TRBV6-5 and TRBJ1-1; tentative D call: TRBD1 (6 bases). The CDR3 is 15 amino acids. Germline assignment: CDR1 MNHEY and CDR2 SVGAGI. Trimming took 1 base from V and 1 from J, leaving 10 bases between them. CDR3 coding DNA: TGTGCCAGCAGTTACTTTGGGGGCGGGAACACTGAAGCTTTCTTT. Translated: CASSYFGGGNTEAFF.

The chain joins TRBV30 to TRBJ2-3; TRBD2 agrees at 10 bases. Trimming at V came to 1 base and at J to 3 bases, leaving 7 bases not matched to a gene. Germline V gene data show CDR1 as GTSNPN and CDR2 as SVGIG (reference sequence). This CDR3 comprises 16 residues. The CDR3, as DNA: TGTGCCTGGAGTGAGCTGCTAGCGGGGGTAACAGATACGCAGTATTTT. Translated: CAWSELLAGVTDTQYF. Full variable domain (outside the CDR3, taken from reference TRBV30 and TRBJ2-3): SQTIHQWPATLVQPVGSPLSLECTVEGTSNPNLYWYRQAAGRGLQLLFYSVGIGQISSEVPQNLSASRPQDRQFILSSKKLLLSDSGFYLCAWSELLAGVTDTQYFGPGTRLTVL.

The rearrangement uses TRBV27 and TRBJ2-1; 13 bases are shared with TRBD2. The junction had 5 bases not matched to a gene; V was cut back by 5 bases and J by 4 bases. The CDR3 runs to 16 residues. Germline CDR1 is MNHEY and CDR2 is SMNVEV (reference sequence). CDR3 coding DNA: TGTGCCAGCAGTCCAGGACTAGCGGGGGTATACAATGAGCAGTTCTTC. Translation: CASSPGLAGVYNEQFF.

The chain links TRBV5-4 to TRBJ2-2; 9 bases are a match to TRBD1. J lost 4 bases, V lost 3 bases, and 4 bases had no gene match. The CDR3 sequence is 15 residues long. CDR1 and CDR2 (germline): SGHNT, YYREEE (reference sequence). The CDR3 sequence: CASSYGTGFTGELFF. The CDR3 region has the DNA TGTGCCAGCAGCTACGGGACAGGGTTCACCGGGGAGCTGTTTTTT.

This chain connects TRBV6-4 to TRBJ2-6; TRBD1 matches at 11 bases. This CDR3 has 16 amino acids. Germline V gene lookup returns CDR1 MRHNA and CDR2 SNTAGT. J lost 2 bases, V lost 4 bases, and 1 base had no gene match. CDR3 protein: CASSGTGGAGANVLTF. The CDR3 coding sequence is TGTGCCAGCAGTGGGACAGGGGGCGCTGGGGCCAACGTCCTGACTTTC.

CDR3 sequence: CASSQDGTSWSNEQFF. The CDR3 coding sequence is TGTGCCAGCAGCCAAGATGGGACTAGCTGGTCGAATGAGCAGTTCTTC. The gene calls are TRBV14 and TRBJ2-1; 9 bases map to TRBD2. This CDR3 is built from 16 residues. After removal of 0 bases from V and 7 bases from J, the junction contained 7 bases not matched to a gene. The germline V gene has CDR1 SGHDN and CDR2 FVKESK. Based on the CDR3 plus reference TRBV14 and TRBJ2-1, the full variable domain is EAGVTQFPSHSVIEKGQTVTLRCDPISGHDNLYWYRRVMGKEIKFLLHFVKESKQDESGMPNNRFLAERTGGTYSTLKVQPAELEDSGVYFCASSQDGTSWSNEQFFGPGTRLTVL.

The chain is built from TRBV25-1 and TRBJ2-1; TRBD1 matches 7 bases. J lost 0 bases, V lost 4 bases, and 6 bases had no gene match. CDR1 is MGHDK, CDR2 SYGVNS, per germline. The CDR3 runs to 16 residues. The chain's CDR3 is CASSGLGTASYNEQFF. DNA for the CDR3: TGTGCCAGCAGTGGGCTGGGGACAGCCTCCTACAATGAGCAGTTCTTC.

This chain joins TRBV9 and TRBJ1-6; a possible D gene is TRBD1 (5 bases). Trimming removed 3 bases at V and 10 bases at J, with 14 bases between. This CDR3 region has 14 residues. CDR1 and CDR2 from the germline V gene are SGDLS and YYNGEE. CDR3 region: CASSAREIGSPLHF. The CDR3, as DNA: TGTGCCAGCAGCGCCAGGGAAATCGGATCACCCCTCCACTTT. Full variable domain (outside the CDR3, taken from reference TRBV9 and TRBJ1-6): DSGVTQTPKHLITATGQRVTLRCSPRSGDLSVYWYQQSLDQGLQFLIQYYNGEERAKGNILERFSAQQFPDLHSELNLSSLELGDSALYFCASSAREIGSPLHFGNGTRLTVT.

The genes are TRBV6-5 and TRBJ1-6; 10 positions agree with TRBD1. Germline V CDR1 and CDR2: MNHEY, SVGAGI. V gave up 8 bases and J gave up 7 bases; unmatched junction bases: 5. The CDR3 totals 14 residues. The CDR3 sequence is CASGDRGGNSPLHF. Here the CDR3 DNA reads TGTGCCAGCGGGGACAGGGGAGGAAATTCACCCCTCCACTTT.

This clone turned up a few times. The chain uses TRBV30 and TRBJ1-5; 8 bases align to TRBD1. V was clipped by 0 bases and J by 6 bases; unmatched bases: 7. Germline CDR1 GTSNPN, CDR2 SVGIG (reference sequence). There are 15 residues in the CDR3. As DNA, the CDR3 is TGTGCCTGGAGTGTACTCAGGGGGCGAGGTCAGCCCCAGCATTTT. Its protein product is CAWSVLRGRGQPQHF.

The rearrangement uses TRBV4-2 and TRBJ2-3; D is undetermined. The CDR3 sequence is 16 residues long. Deletions cut 4 bases from V and 0 bases from J, with 14 bases between. Germline V gives CDR1 LGHNA, CDR2 YNFKEQ. As DNA, the CDR3 is TGTGCCAGCAGCCCTTTCGCGTCCTCTAGCACAGATACGCAGTATTTT. It is translated as CASSPFASSSTDTQYF.

V and J are TRBV30 and TRBJ2-2; 11 bases are a match to TRBD2. The CDR3 extends over 15 amino acids. CDR1 is GTSNPN and CDR2 is SVGIG in the germline V gene (reference sequence). The DNA of the CDR3 is TGTGCTTCGGCGCCTAGCGGGGGGTTGACCGGGGAGCTGTTTTTT. It specifies CASAPSGGLTGELFF. Together with reference TRBV30 and TRBJ2-2, the CDR3 gives the full variable domain: SQTIHQWPATLVQPVGSPLSLECTVEGTSNPNLYWYRQAAGRGLQLLFYSVGIGQISSEVPQNLSASRPQDRQFILSSKKLLLSDSGFYLCASAPSGGLTGELFFGEGSRLTVL.

The chain combines TRBV5-1 with TRBJ1-1; D might be TRBD1 (6 bases). The CDR3 runs 14 residues. The germline V gene encodes CDR1 SGHRS and CDR2 YFSETQ. The V and J ends lost 2 bases and 1 base respectively, with 9 bases between them. CDR3 residues: CASSLGTSNTEAFF. The CDR3 DNA follows: TGCGCCAGCAGCTTAGGGACATCGAACACTGAAGCTTTCTTT.

This clone has only a few counts. This chain connects TRBV28 to TRBJ1-2; D may be TRBD1 (6 bases). This CDR3 contains 18 residues. The germline V and J ends were trimmed by 1 base and 0 bases, with 18 bases remaining between them. Germline V gene data show CDR1 as MDHEN and CDR2 as SYDVKM. CDR3 region: CASSLSDRFKPSNYGYTF. The DNA for the CDR3 is TGTGCCAGCAGTTTATCCGACAGGTTTAAACCCTCTAACTATGGCTACACCTTC.

The rearrangement joins TRBV5-1 to TRBJ1-6, with TRBD1 identical over 8 bases. CDR1 SGHRS and CDR2 YFSETQ come from the germline V gene. Germline trimming cut 4 bases from V and 8 bases from J; bases unmatched to any gene: 11. CDR3 length equals 16 residues. CDR3 DNA sequence: TGCGCCAGCAGCATAAAAGACAGGGGTCGATATTCACCCCTCCACTTT. This encodes CASSIKDRGRYSPLHF.

This chain joins TRBV29-1 and TRBJ1-2; D remains unclear. Germline-derived CDR1 and CDR2 are SQVTM and ANQGSEA. Trimming took 0 bases from V and 2 from J, leaving 7 bases between them. CDR3 size: 13 residues. CDR3 loop: CSVEEVVNYGYTF. The DNA of the CDR3 is TGCAGCGTTGAAGAGGTAGTCAACTATGGCTACACCTTC.

The chain recombines TRBV2 with TRBJ1-1, with D perhaps matching TRBD1 (6 bases). CDR1 SNHLY and CDR2 FYNNEI come from the germline V gene. Trimming pared 4 bases from V and 1 base from J, leaving 10 bases between. The CDR3 covers 14 residues. Here the CDR3 DNA reads TGTGCCAGCAGTGTCCAGGGGAGGAACACTGAAGCTTTCTTT. Amino acids: CASSVQGRNTEAFF.

This rearrangement joins TRBV28 to TRBJ1-1; D is perhaps TRBD1 (5 bases). CDR1 is MDHEN and CDR2 is SYDVKM in the germline V gene. V was clipped by 6 bases and J by 4 bases, with 12 bases between them. The CDR3 is 13 residues long. CDR3 bases: TGTGCCAGCAGCCGGGGGAGCAGCACTGAAGCTTTCTTT. Translating it yields CASSRGSSTEAFF.

The chain recombines TRBV7-9 with TRBJ2-7; 10 bases align to TRBD1. The germline CDR1 and CDR2 sequences are SEHNR and FQNEAQ (reference sequence). Trimming removed 6 bases from V and 0 bases from J; junction bases left unmatched: 5. This CDR3 region has 15 residues. CDR3 in amino acids: CASRSTGGSSYEQYF. CDR3 sequence (DNA): TGTGCCAGCAGATCGACAGGGGGCAGCTCCTACGAGCAGTACTTC.